This note documents a single T cell receptor (beta chain) sequence. The record originates from a study of OX40 agonist ivuxolimab in advanced cancers. Study information: The study gave patients intravenous ivuxolimab at 0.01 to 10 mg/kg every 2 weeks.

TCRdb's copy holds only in-frame clones and misses some; the assay was immunoSEQ multiplex PCR. The repertoire holds roughly 24,000 clones, roughly three quarters seen once, with about 26% in the top ten. With 5 bases removed from V and 8 bases from J, the gap between germline ends came to 13 bases. Germline V gene sequence: CDR1 SNHLY, CDR2 FYNNEI. CDR3 length equals 13 residues. The sample in question was CD4+ or CD8+ T cells sorted from blood, obtained in a trial of the OX40 agonist ivuxolimab. The genes are TRBV2 and TRBJ1-5; D unresolved. This clonotype was sampled from an adult with an advanced solid tumor such as melanoma, head and neck, liver or kidney cancer. The CDR3 is CASSNPPSEPQHF. CDR3 in DNA: TGTGCCAGCAGTAACCCACCCTCTGAGCCCCAGCATTTT.